The 13 T cell receptor beta chains presented below share a single source sample, sequenced in a study of T cells after yellow fever vaccination. From the 5' RACE reads, TCRdb called clonotypes with MiXCR, one entry per CDR3 protein. The sample includes fewer than 400,000 distinct CDR3 sequences, 6.2% of them seen just once. The sequencing here drew on PBMCs, taken 5 days after the yellow fever booster vaccination. The receptors stem from a man aged 30 to 39 who received the YFV17D yellow fever vaccine.

This rearrangement joins TRBV25-1 to TRBJ2-7, with 9 bases matching TRBD1. The CDR3 is 17 amino acids. Germline CDR1 and CDR2: MGHDK and SYGVNS. V dropped 4 bases and J dropped 0; count of bases not matched to a gene: 10. The CDR3 loop reads CASSGRTRQGGSYEQYF. For the CDR3, the DNA is TGTGCCAGCAGTGGACGAACCAGACAGGGGGGCTCCTACGAGCAGTACTTC.

The chain links TRBV7-9 to TRBJ2-3, with 8 bases lining up with TRBD2. Germline lookup yields CDR1 SEHNR and CDR2 FQNEAQ (reference sequence). V lost 5 bases and J lost 3; bases outside the gene matches: 7. The CDR3 has 15 amino acids. Here the CDR3 DNA reads TGTGCCAGCAGCATCAGCGGGAGTTGGACAGATACGCAGTATTTT. Amino acid sequence: CASSISGSWTDTQYF.

This clonotype has a count of ten or more. V and J are TRBV28 and TRBJ2-7; weak D call: TRBD2 (7 bases). Germline loops: CDR1 MDHEN, CDR2 SYDVKM. V was pared by 5 bases and J by 2 bases, with 13 bases between. There are 14 residues in the CDR3. Written as DNA, the CDR3 is TGTGCCAGCAGTCGGGCCGGGGGGCCCTACGAGCAGTACTTC. Amino acid sequence: CASSRAGGPYEQYF.

In this sample, this clonotype turned up a few times. This sequence joins TRBV20-1 and TRBJ2-1, with 9 bases lining up with TRBD2. Germline lookup yields CDR1 DFQATT and CDR2 SNEGSKA (reference sequence). CDR3 length equals 20 residues. V trimming: 7 bases; J trimming: 0 bases; junction bases outside the gene matches: 22. CDR3 DNA sequence: TGCAGTGTAGGGCTAGCGGGACTTATGACTCTCCCCCTCTCCTACAATGAGCAGTTCTTC. The encoded protein is CSVGLAGLMTLPLSYNEQFF.

This clonotype showed up many times. The gene calls are TRBV29-1 and TRBJ1-3; D call uncertain. This CDR3 is 14 amino acids long. Trimming cost V 2 bases and J 0 bases, with 8 bases left between them. CDR1 is SQVTM and CDR2 is ANQGSEA in the germline V gene. The CDR3 bases are TGCAGCGTTGAACTGGGGAACTCTGGAAACACCATATATTTT. Residues: CSVELGNSGNTIYF.

The V call is TRBV5-1, the J call TRBJ2-5, with 8 bases aligning to TRBD1. The V segment lost 4 bases and the J segment 5 bases; nucleotides outside the gene matches: 7. The CDR3 loop spans 14 amino acids. CDR1 and CDR2 (germline): SGHRS, YFSETQ. The CDR3 DNA reads TGCGCCAGCAGCCGGGACAGGAAGGAGGAGACCCAGTACTTC. As protein: CASSRDRKEETQYF.

This clonotype was seen ten or more times. The chain carries TRBV5-1 and TRBJ2-2, with 8 bases fitting TRBD2. The V gene end was trimmed by 4 bases and the J gene end by 5 bases; junction bases not matched to a gene: 7. Looked up from germline, CDR1 is SGHRS and CDR2 is YFSETQ. This CDR3 has 15 amino acids. Written as DNA, the CDR3 is TGCGCCAGCAGCCCAGAGACGGGAGGGACCGGGGAGCTGTTTTTT. Residues: CASSPETGGTGELFF. Full variable domain (missing parts from reference TRBV5-1 and TRBJ2-2): KAGVTQTPRYLIKTRGQQVTLSCSPISGHRSVSWYQQTPGQGLQFLFEYFSETQRNKGNFPGRFSGRQFSNSRSEMNVSTLELGDSALYLCASSPETGGTGELFFGEGSRLTVL.

For this clonotype: A single base separates this from a much larger clone, so it may be a read error. The V and J genes are TRBV28 and TRBJ1-4; 9 bases line up with TRBD1. Germline-derived CDR1 and CDR2 are MDHEN and SYDVKM. The CDR3 is made up of 15 amino acids. The CDR3 nucleotides read TGTACCAGCAGTTTCATGGGACAGGGTGATGAAAAACTGTTTTTT. It specifies CTSSFMGQGDEKLFF.

This clonotype was detected only a few times. CDR3 DNA: TGTGCCAGCAGCTGGGGGGGACAGGGGGGGAATTCACCCCTCCACTTT. It specifies CASSWGGQGGNSPLHF. This rearrangement joins TRBV7-9 to TRBJ1-6, with 11 bases that match TRBD1. The CDR3 contains 16 residues. V gave up 4 bases and J gave up 7 bases; unmatched junction bases: 6. Germline CDR1 and CDR2: SEHNR and FQNEAQ (reference sequence).

This clonotype was counted many times. The V gene is TRBV12-3 or TRBV12-4, the J gene TRBJ2-2; 12 bases match TRBD2. Germline trimming cut 5 bases from V and 6 bases from J; bases unmatched to any gene: 19. The CDR3 totals 20 residues. CDR3: CASSPRPGLPGLAGPGELFF. DNA for the CDR3: TGTGCCAGCAGTCCACGACCGGGCCTCCCCGGACTAGCGGGACCCGGGGAGCTGTTTTTT.

The V gene is TRBV7-9, the J gene TRBJ1-6, with a possible D match to TRBD1 (5 bases). V lost 7 bases to trimming and J lost 0 bases, with 10 bases between them. The CDR3 totals 15 residues. Germline V gives CDR1 SEHNR, CDR2 FQNEAQ (reference sequence). The CDR3 loop reads CASTRDGSYNSPLHF. The CDR3 nucleotides are TGTGCCAGCACCCGGGACGGCTCCTATAATTCACCCCTCCACTTT.

This chain uses TRBV14 with TRBJ2-1; no firm D call. There are 16 residues in the CDR3. Germline assignment: CDR1 SGHDN and CDR2 FVKESK. V dropped 3 bases and J dropped 4 bases, with 16 bases sitting between them. CDR3 loop: CASSQIGYGLYNEQFF. In nucleotides, the CDR3 is TGTGCCAGCAGCCAGATAGGATACGGTCTATACAATGAGCAGTTCTTC.

This clonotype was detected ten times or more. The chain has TRBV4-3 and TRBJ2-1; tentatively, D is TRBD2 (6 bases). The CDR3 covers 16 residues. Per the germline V gene, CDR1 is LGHNA and CDR2 is YSLEER. V was trimmed by 0 bases and J by 5 bases, leaving 14 bases between them. The CDR3, as DNA: TGCGCCAGCAGCCAAGATCCGGTTAGCGGCCACAATGAGCAGTTCTTC. Amino acids: CASSQDPVSGHNEQFF.